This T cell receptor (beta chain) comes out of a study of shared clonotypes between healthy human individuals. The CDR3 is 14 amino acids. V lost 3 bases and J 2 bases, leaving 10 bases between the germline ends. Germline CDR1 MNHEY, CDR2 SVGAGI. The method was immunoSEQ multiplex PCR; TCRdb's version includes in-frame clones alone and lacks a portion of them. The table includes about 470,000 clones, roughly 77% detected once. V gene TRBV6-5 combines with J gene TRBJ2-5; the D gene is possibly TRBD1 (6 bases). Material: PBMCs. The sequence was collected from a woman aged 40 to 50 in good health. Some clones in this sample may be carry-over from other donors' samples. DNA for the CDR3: TGTGCCAGCAGTTATCAGGGGCGGCAAGAGACCCAGTACTTC. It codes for CASSYQGRQETQYF.